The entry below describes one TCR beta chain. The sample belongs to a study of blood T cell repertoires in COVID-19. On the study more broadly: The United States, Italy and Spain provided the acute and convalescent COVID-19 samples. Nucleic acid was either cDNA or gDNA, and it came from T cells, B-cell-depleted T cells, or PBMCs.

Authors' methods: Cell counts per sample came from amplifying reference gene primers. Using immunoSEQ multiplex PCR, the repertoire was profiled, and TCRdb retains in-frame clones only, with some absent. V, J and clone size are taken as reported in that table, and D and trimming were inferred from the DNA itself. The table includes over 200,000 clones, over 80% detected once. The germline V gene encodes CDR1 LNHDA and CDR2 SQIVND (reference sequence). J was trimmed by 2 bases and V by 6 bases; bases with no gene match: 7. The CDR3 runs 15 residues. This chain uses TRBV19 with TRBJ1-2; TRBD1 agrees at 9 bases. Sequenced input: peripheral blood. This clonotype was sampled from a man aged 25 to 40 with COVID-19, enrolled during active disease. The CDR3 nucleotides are TGTGCCAGTAGCAGAAATGGACAGGGGAACTATGGCTACACCTTC. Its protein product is CASSRNGQGNYGYTF.